This record covers a single TCR beta chain. The sample is drawn from a study of blood T cell repertoires in COVID-19. On the study more broadly: COVID-19 samples from acute and convalescent phases originated in the United States, Italy and Spain. T cells, B-cell-depleted T cells, or PBMCs supplied cDNA or gDNA.

Enrollment of patients from Seattle took place during active infection, with longitudinal follow-up. The CDR3 extends over 14 amino acids. V was pared by 5 bases and J by 6 bases, with 16 bases between. CDR1 and CDR2 (germline): GTSNPN, SVGIG (reference sequence). Authors' processing steps: Counts of nucleated cells, estimated from reference gene primer amplification, were obtained. Some clones are missing from TCRdb's copy, which holds only in-frame ones; the method was immunoSEQ multiplex PCR. The DNA was the basis for D and trimming; V, J and clone size are from that table. The data show about 70,000 clones, approximately 93% seen once.

The sequence derives from a man over 45 with COVID-19, enrolled during active disease. The chain couples TRBV30 to TRBJ1-4, with TRBD1 as a possible D gene (6 bases). The material sequenced was peripheral blood. CDR3 residues: CAWGPGEIDEKLFF. The CDR3 DNA reads as TGTGCCTGGGGACCAGGGGAAATAGATGAAAAACTGTTTTTT.